This record concerns one TCR beta chain sequence. Its antigen is unknown. The study enrolled patients aged 18 to 65 with newly diagnosed hyperthyroidism of under 2 months' duration. Amplification of TCR beta CDR3 regions was performed using RNA transcripts as template. Researchers ran a first-round RT-PCR on the TCR CDR3 using the HTBI primer set. TCRdb re-called the multiplex PCR reads through MiXCR, storing one row per CDR3 protein. Among roughly 300,000 distinct CDR3 sequences listed, around a sixth were seen once. This entry belongs to a study of T cells in Graves' hyperthyroidism and ophthalmopathy. The CDR3 length is 15 residues. Trimming took 5 bases from V and 1 from J; bases not matched to a gene: 8. Per the germline V gene, CDR1 is SEHNR and CDR2 is FQNEAQ (reference sequence). General study findings and limits: The blood repertoire included most of the expanded thyroid clonotypes above 0.001.

This receptor was identified in a woman aged 45 to 65 with Graves' hyperthyroidism. The rearrangement uses TRBV7-9 and TRBJ2-7, with 7 bases identical to TRBD2. The specimen was blood. In DNA form, the CDR3 reads TGTGCCAGCAGCCCCGCGGGGGATCCTTCCTACGAGCAGTACTTC. Its translation: CASSPAGDPSYEQYF. The full variable domain, its missing parts supplied by reference TRBV7-9 and TRBJ2-7, is DTGVSQNPRHKITKRGQNVTFRCDPISEHNRLYWYRQTLGQGPEFLTYFQNEAQLEKSRLLSDRFSAERPKGSFSTLEIQRTEQGDSAMYLCASSPAGDPSYEQYFGPGTRLTVT.